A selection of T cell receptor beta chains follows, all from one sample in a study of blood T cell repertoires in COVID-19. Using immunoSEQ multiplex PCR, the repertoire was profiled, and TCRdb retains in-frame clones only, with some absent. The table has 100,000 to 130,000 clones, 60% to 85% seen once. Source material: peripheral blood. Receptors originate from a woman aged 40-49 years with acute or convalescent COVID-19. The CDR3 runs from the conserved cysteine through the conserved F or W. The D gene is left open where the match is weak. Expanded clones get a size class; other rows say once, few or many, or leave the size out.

cdr3_aa: CASSISTARPNEKLFF; cdr3_nt: TGTGCCAGTAGTATTTCAACAGCTCGGCCTAATGAAAAACTGTTTTTT; v_call: TRBV19; d_call: -; clone_size: -; j_call: TRBJ1-4
cdr3_aa: CASSPTRASRSYGDYTF; cdr3_nt: TGTGCCAGCTCACCAACTAGGGCCAGCCGGAGCTATGGAGACTACACCTTC; v_call: TRBV18; d_call: -; clone_size: -; j_call: TRBJ1-2
cdr3_aa: CASSPGQGVEKLFF; cdr3_nt: TGTGCCAGCTCACCGGGACAGGGTGTTGAAAAACTGTTTTTT; v_call: TRBV18; d_call: TRBD1; clone_size: -; j_call: TRBJ1-4
cdr3_aa: CASTWAPNNEQFF; cdr3_nt: TGTGCCAGCACGTGGGCACCCAACAATGAGCAGTTCTTC; v_call: TRBV2; d_call: -; clone_size: -; j_call: TRBJ2-1
cdr3_aa: CASSLGRIPNTEAFF; cdr3_nt: TGTGCCAGCTCACTGGGGAGAATACCGAACACTGAAGCTTTCTTT; v_call: TRBV18; d_call: -; clone_size: -; j_call: TRBJ1-1
cdr3_aa: CASSSGFTGELFF; cdr3_nt: TGTGCCAGCAGTTCAGGGTTTACCGGGGAGCTGTTTTTT; v_call: TRBV12-3/TRBV12-4; d_call: -; clone_size: -; j_call: TRBJ2-2
cdr3_aa: CASSLGTGVSRAFF; cdr3_nt: TGTGCCAGCAGTTTAGGGACAGGGGTGTCGCGAGCTTTCTTT; v_call: TRBV28; d_call: TRBD1; clone_size: -; j_call: TRBJ1-1
cdr3_aa: CASSLMTGPSNYGYTF; cdr3_nt: TGTGCCAGCAGCTTAATGACAGGGCCAAGTAACTATGGCTACACCTTC; v_call: TRBV7-6; d_call: TRBD1; clone_size: -; j_call: TRBJ1-2
cdr3_aa: CASSEGGAGTSTDTQYF; cdr3_nt: TGTGCCAGCAGTGAAGGTGGAGCGGGGACTAGCACAGATACGCAGTATTTT; v_call: TRBV6-1; d_call: TRBD2; clone_size: -; j_call: TRBJ2-3
cdr3_aa: CATSDPQRRGSQPQHF; cdr3_nt: TGTGCCACCAGTGACCCCCAGCGCAGGGGAAGTCAGCCCCAGCATTTT; v_call: TRBV24-1; d_call: -; clone_size: -; j_call: TRBJ1-5
cdr3_aa: CASSPRGGNEKLFF; cdr3_nt: TGTGCCAGCTCACCACGAGGGGGTAATGAAAAACTGTTTTTT; v_call: TRBV18; d_call: -; clone_size: -; j_call: TRBJ1-4
cdr3_aa: CASSLAAGANTGELFF; cdr3_nt: TGTGCCAGCAGCTTAGCGGCGGGGGCGAACACCGGGGAGCTGTTTTTT; v_call: TRBV7-9; d_call: TRBD2; clone_size: -; j_call: TRBJ2-2
cdr3_aa: CASSLAGLAPYNEQFF; cdr3_nt: TGTGCCAGCAGCTTAGCGGGACTAGCACCGTACAATGAGCAGTTCTTC; v_call: TRBV7-8; d_call: TRBD2; clone_size: -; j_call: TRBJ2-1
cdr3_aa: CASSDQGAADSPLHF; cdr3_nt: TGCGCCAGCAGCGATCAGGGGGCGGCGGATTCACCCCTCCACTTT; v_call: TRBV5-1; d_call: TRBD1; clone_size: -; j_call: TRBJ1-6
cdr3_aa: CASSTGTALNEQFF; cdr3_nt: TGCGCCAGCAGCACCGGGACAGCCCTCAATGAGCAGTTCTTC; v_call: TRBV5-1; d_call: TRBD1; clone_size: -; j_call: TRBJ2-1
cdr3_aa: CAISDPGKDYGYTF; cdr3_nt: TGTGCCATCAGTGATCCAGGGAAGGATTATGGCTACACCTTC; v_call: TRBV10-3; d_call: -; clone_size: -; j_call: TRBJ1-2
cdr3_aa: CASSLKGTGGKGEQYF; cdr3_nt: TGTGCCAGCAGTCTGAAGGGGACAGGGGGCAAGGGCGAGCAGTACTTC; v_call: TRBV7-9; d_call: TRBD1; clone_size: -; j_call: TRBJ2-7
cdr3_aa: CASSPDRVGTDTQYF; cdr3_nt: TGTGCCAGCAGCCCTGACAGGGTAGGCACAGATACGCAGTATTTT; v_call: TRBV5-8; d_call: TRBD1; clone_size: -; j_call: TRBJ2-3
cdr3_aa: CASSLRGGEQYF; cdr3_nt: TGTGCCAGCAGCTTACGGGGGGGCGAGCAGTACTTC; v_call: TRBV13; d_call: TRBD2; clone_size: -; j_call: TRBJ2-7
cdr3_aa: CASSLGTGLNTEAFF; cdr3_nt: TGTGCCAGCAGCTTAGGTACAGGTTTGAACACTGAAGCTTTCTTT; v_call: TRBV7-2; d_call: -; clone_size: -; j_call: TRBJ1-1
cdr3_aa: CASSVVSGGYNEQFF; cdr3_nt: TGTGCCAGCAGCGTAGTGTCAGGGGGGTACAATGAGCAGTTCTTC; v_call: TRBV9; d_call: -; clone_size: -; j_call: TRBJ2-1
cdr3_aa: CARPLREAGGGEQYF; cdr3_nt: TGTGCCAGGCCCCTACGTGAGGCGGGGGGGGGCGAGCAGTACTTC; v_call: TRBV9; d_call: TRBD2; clone_size: -; j_call: TRBJ2-7
cdr3_aa: CASSWGGPPTYEQYF; cdr3_nt: TGCGCCAGCAGCTGGGGGGGACCCCCAACCTACGAGCAGTACTTC; v_call: TRBV5-1; d_call: TRBD2; clone_size: -; j_call: TRBJ2-7
cdr3_aa: CASSQGAQGGSYNSPLHF; cdr3_nt: TGTGCCAGCAGCCAAGGGGCGCAGGGGGGTTCCTATAATTCACCCCTCCACTTT; v_call: TRBV14; d_call: TRBD1; clone_size: few; j_call: TRBJ1-6
cdr3_aa: CASSVTGGYNEQFF; cdr3_nt: TGTGCCAGCAGCGTAACAGGGGGGTACAATGAGCAGTTCTTC; v_call: TRBV9; d_call: TRBD1; clone_size: -; j_call: TRBJ2-1
cdr3_aa: CSSFTSGVYNEQFF; cdr3_nt: TGCAGCTCATTCACTAGCGGGGTTTACAATGAGCAGTTCTTC; v_call: TRBV29-1; d_call: TRBD2; clone_size: few; j_call: TRBJ2-1
cdr3_aa: CATSSLRAGNTIYF; cdr3_nt: TGTGCCACCAGCAGCCTGAGGGCTGGAAACACCATATATTTT; v_call: TRBV15; d_call: -; clone_size: -; j_call: TRBJ1-3
cdr3_aa: CASSPPGSSPFF; cdr3_nt: TGTGCCAGCAGCCCGCCCGGGTCTTCCCCGTTCTTC; v_call: TRBV11-2; d_call: -; clone_size: -; j_call: TRBJ2-1
cdr3_aa: CASSVTATASGANVLTF; cdr3_nt: TGTGCCAGCAGCGTGACAGCGACCGCTTCTGGGGCCAACGTCCTGACTTTC; v_call: TRBV9; d_call: -; clone_size: -; j_call: TRBJ2-6
cdr3_aa: CSVDPGQLYNEQFF; cdr3_nt: TGCAGCGTTGACCCGGGACAGCTATACAATGAGCAGTTCTTC; v_call: TRBV29-1; d_call: TRBD1; clone_size: -; j_call: TRBJ2-1
cdr3_aa: CASKAGANNEQFF; cdr3_nt: TGTGCCAGCAAAGCGGGGGCCAACAATGAGCAGTTCTTC; v_call: TRBV2; d_call: TRBD2; clone_size: -; j_call: TRBJ2-1
cdr3_aa: CASSPPGTGSYEQYF; cdr3_nt: TGTGCCAGCAGTCCCCCCGGGACAGGGTCCTACGAGCAGTACTTC; v_call: TRBV28; d_call: TRBD1; clone_size: -; j_call: TRBJ2-7
cdr3_aa: CASSLGTGHSYNSPLHF; cdr3_nt: TGCGCCAGCAGCTTGGGGACAGGGCATTCCTATAATTCACCCCTCCACTTT; v_call: TRBV5-1; d_call: TRBD1; clone_size: -; j_call: TRBJ1-6
cdr3_aa: CASSLVGTGQETQYF; cdr3_nt: TGTGCCAGCAGCTTGGTAGGGACAGGGCAAGAGACCCAGTACTTC; v_call: TRBV5-6; d_call: TRBD1; clone_size: -; j_call: TRBJ2-5
cdr3_aa: CATSDLDGTGDYGHTF; cdr3_nt: TGTGCCACCAGTGATTTGGACGGGACAGGGGACTATGGCCACACCTTC; v_call: TRBV24-1; d_call: TRBD1; clone_size: -; j_call: TRBJ1-2
cdr3_aa: CASSSYWRGQAFF; cdr3_nt: TGTGCCAGCAGCTCCTACTGGAGGGGCCAAGCTTTCTTT; v_call: TRBV5-6; d_call: -; clone_size: -; j_call: TRBJ1-1
cdr3_aa: CASSLDSSLYEQYF; cdr3_nt: TGTGCCAGCAGCCTGGACAGTTCCCTCTACGAGCAGTACTTC; v_call: TRBV2; d_call: -; clone_size: -; j_call: TRBJ2-7
cdr3_aa: CASSQDPIQGNQPQHF; cdr3_nt: TGCGCCAGCAGCCAAGACCCGATCCAGGGAAATCAGCCCCAGCATTTT; v_call: TRBV4-1; d_call: -; clone_size: -; j_call: TRBJ1-5
cdr3_aa: CASSLPRSRDNQETQYF; cdr3_nt: TGTGCCAGCAGCTTACCGAGGTCAAGGGACAACCAAGAGACCCAGTACTTC; v_call: TRBV7-9; d_call: -; clone_size: few; j_call: TRBJ2-5
cdr3_aa: CASSDSRAGNTIYF; cdr3_nt: TGTGCCAGCAGTGACAGCAGGGCCGGGAACACCATATATTTT; v_call: TRBV2; d_call: -; clone_size: -; j_call: TRBJ1-3
cdr3_aa: CAPGRGNEKLFF; cdr3_nt: TGTGCCCCGGGACGGGGGAATGAAAAACTGTTTTTT; v_call: TRBV3-1/TRBV3-2; d_call: -; clone_size: -; j_call: TRBJ1-4
cdr3_aa: CASTKRTSVVYNEQFF; cdr3_nt: TGTGCCAGTACTAAAAGGACTAGCGTAGTCTACAATGAGCAGTTCTTC; v_call: TRBV19; d_call: TRBD2; clone_size: -; j_call: TRBJ2-1
cdr3_aa: CASSLDRSTEAFF; cdr3_nt: TGTGCCAGCAGCCTCGACAGGAGCACTGAAGCTTTCTTT; v_call: TRBV12-3/TRBV12-4; d_call: -; clone_size: -; j_call: TRBJ1-1
cdr3_aa: CASNRLAGGSDTQYF; cdr3_nt: TGTGCCAGCAATAGACTAGCGGGGGGTTCAGATACGCAGTATTTT; v_call: TRBV2; d_call: TRBD2; clone_size: few; j_call: TRBJ2-3
cdr3_aa: CATLPQGNYGYTF; cdr3_nt: TGTGCCACCCTACCACAGGGGAACTATGGCTACACCTTC; v_call: TRBV10-3; d_call: TRBD1; clone_size: -; j_call: TRBJ1-2
cdr3_aa: CASSDSRVDQPQHF; cdr3_nt: TGTGCCAGCTCAGACTCGCGGGTCGATCAGCCCCAGCATTTT; v_call: TRBV18; d_call: -; clone_size: -; j_call: TRBJ1-5
cdr3_aa: CSVGSRVVETQYF; cdr3_nt: TGCAGCGTTGGGAGCAGGGTGGTGGAGACCCAGTACTTC; v_call: TRBV29-1; d_call: -; clone_size: -; j_call: TRBJ2-5
cdr3_aa: CASSFLRAGGRKTQYF; cdr3_nt: TGTGCCAGCAGTTTTCTACGGGCAGGGGGTCGGAAGACCCAGTACTTC; v_call: TRBV27; d_call: TRBD1; clone_size: -; j_call: TRBJ2-5
cdr3_aa: CAWDRDRGQPQHF; cdr3_nt: TGTGCCTGGGATAGGGACAGGGGTCAGCCCCAGCATTTT; v_call: TRBV30; d_call: TRBD1; clone_size: -; j_call: TRBJ1-5